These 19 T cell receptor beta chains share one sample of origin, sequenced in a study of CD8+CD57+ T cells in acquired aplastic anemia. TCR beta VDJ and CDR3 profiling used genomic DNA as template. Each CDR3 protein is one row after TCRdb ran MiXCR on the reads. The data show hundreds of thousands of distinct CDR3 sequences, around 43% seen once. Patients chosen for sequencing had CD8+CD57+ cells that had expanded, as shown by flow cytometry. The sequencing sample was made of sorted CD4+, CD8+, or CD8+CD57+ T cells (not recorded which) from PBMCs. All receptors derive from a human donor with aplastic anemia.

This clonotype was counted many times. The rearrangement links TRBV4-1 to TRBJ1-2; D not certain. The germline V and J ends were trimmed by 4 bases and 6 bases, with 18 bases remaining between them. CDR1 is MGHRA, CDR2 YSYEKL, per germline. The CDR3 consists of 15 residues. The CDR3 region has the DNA TGCGCCAGCAGCCGGACTCACGGGATCTTCAATGGCTACACCTTC. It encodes CASSRTHGIFNGYTF.

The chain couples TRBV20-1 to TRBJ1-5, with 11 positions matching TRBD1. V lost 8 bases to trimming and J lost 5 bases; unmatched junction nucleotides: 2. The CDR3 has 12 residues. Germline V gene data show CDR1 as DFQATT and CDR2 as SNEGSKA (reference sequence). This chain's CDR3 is CSPGQGDQPQHF. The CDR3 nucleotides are TGCAGTCCGGGACAGGGGGATCAGCCCCAGCATTTT.

The CDR3 region has the DNA TGTGCCAGCAGCTTAGGTTGGGGACAGCTCAATCAGCCCCAGCATTTT. Protein: CASSLGWGQLNQPQHF. V is TRBV7-6 and J is TRBJ1-5, with 7 bases aligning to TRBD1. The J segment lost 3 bases and the V segment lost 1 base, leaving 6 bases of the junction unmatched. This CDR3 region has 16 residues. Germline CDR1 is SGHVS and CDR2 is FNYEAQ.

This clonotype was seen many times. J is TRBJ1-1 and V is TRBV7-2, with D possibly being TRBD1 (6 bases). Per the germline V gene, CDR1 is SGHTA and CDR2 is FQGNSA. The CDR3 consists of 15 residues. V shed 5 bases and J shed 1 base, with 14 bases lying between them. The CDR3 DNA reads TGTGCCAGCAGCCCAAGGACAGTAGCGAACACTGAAGCTTTCTTT. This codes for CASSPRTVANTEAFF.

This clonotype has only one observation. The CDR3: CSARARRSNQPQHF. The CDR3 coding sequence is TGCAGTGCTAGGGCAAGGAGGAGCAATCAGCCCCAGCATTTT. The gene calls are TRBV20-1 and TRBJ1-5, with D uncertain. V was shortened by 3 bases and J by 1 base, with 10 bases between the two germline ends. This CDR3 spans 14 amino acids. CDR1 DFQATT and CDR2 SNEGSKA come from the germline V gene (reference sequence).

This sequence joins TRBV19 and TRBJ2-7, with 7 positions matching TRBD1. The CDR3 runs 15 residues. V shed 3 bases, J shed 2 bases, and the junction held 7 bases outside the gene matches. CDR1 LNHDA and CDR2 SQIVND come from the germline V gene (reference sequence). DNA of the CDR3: TGTGCCAGTAGTATGAGTCTGACAGGGACCTACGAGCAGTACTTC. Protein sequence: CASSMSLTGTYEQYF.

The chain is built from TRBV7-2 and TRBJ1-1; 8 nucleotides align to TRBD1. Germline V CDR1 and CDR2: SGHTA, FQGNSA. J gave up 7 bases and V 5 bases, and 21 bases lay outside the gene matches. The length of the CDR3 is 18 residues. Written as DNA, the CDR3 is TGTGCCAGCAGCCTTCGCGACAGGGGCCGTCGACTCTCAAATGAAGCTTTCTTT. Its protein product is CASSLRDRGRRLSNEAFF.

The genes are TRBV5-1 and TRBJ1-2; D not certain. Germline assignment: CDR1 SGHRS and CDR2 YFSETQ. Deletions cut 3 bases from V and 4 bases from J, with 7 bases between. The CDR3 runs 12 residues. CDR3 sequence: CASSYDTYGYTF. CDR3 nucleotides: TGCGCCAGCAGCTACGACACCTATGGCTACACCTTC.

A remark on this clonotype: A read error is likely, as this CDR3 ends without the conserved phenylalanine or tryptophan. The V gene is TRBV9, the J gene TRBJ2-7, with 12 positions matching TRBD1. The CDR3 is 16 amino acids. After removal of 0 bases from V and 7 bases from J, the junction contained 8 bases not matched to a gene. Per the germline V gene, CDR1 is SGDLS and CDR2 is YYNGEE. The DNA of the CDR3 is TGTGCCAGCAGCGTAGAGGGGACAGGGGGCAGAGGTGAGCAGTACCTC. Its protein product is CASSVEGTGGRGEQYL.

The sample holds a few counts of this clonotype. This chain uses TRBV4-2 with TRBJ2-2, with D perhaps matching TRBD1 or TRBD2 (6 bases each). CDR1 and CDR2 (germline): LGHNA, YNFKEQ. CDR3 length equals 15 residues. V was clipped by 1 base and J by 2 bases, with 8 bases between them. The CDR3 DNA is TGTGCCAGCAGCCAAGCGGGGGCAAACACCGGGGAGCTGTTTTTT. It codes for CASSQAGANTGELFF.

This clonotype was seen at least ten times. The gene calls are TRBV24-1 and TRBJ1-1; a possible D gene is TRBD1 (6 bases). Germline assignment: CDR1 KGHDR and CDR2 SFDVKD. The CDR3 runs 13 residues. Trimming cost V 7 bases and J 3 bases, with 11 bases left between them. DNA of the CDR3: TGTGCCACCAGGACCGGGACACACACTGAAGCTTTCTTT. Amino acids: CATRTGTHTEAFF.

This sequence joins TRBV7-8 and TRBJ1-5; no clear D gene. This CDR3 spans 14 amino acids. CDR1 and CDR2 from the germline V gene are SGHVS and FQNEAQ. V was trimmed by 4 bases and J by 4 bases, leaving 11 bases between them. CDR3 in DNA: TGTGCCAGCAGCTCGGATAAAGATAATCAGCCCCAGCATTTT. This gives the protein CASSSDKDNQPQHF.

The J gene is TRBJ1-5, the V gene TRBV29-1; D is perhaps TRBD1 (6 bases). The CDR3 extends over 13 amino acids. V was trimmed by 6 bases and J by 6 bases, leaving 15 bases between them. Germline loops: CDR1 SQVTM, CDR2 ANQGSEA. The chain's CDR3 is CSVESVGGQPQHF. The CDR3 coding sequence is TGCAGCGTCGAGTCGGTAGGGGGTCAGCCCCAGCATTTT. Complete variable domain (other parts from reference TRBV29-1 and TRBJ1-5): SAVISQKPSRDICQRGTSLTIQCQVDSQVTMMFWYRQQPGQSLTLIATANQGSEATYESGFVIDKFPISRPNLTFSTLTVSNMSPEDSSIYLCSVESVGGQPQHFGDGTRLSIL.

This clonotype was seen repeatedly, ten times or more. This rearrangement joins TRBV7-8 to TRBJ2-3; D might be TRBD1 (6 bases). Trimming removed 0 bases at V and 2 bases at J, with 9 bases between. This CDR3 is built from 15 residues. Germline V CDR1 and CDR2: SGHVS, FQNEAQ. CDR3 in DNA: TGTGCCAGCAGCTTAGCGCAGGGGTTCACAGATACGCAGTATTTT. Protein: CASSLAQGFTDTQYF.

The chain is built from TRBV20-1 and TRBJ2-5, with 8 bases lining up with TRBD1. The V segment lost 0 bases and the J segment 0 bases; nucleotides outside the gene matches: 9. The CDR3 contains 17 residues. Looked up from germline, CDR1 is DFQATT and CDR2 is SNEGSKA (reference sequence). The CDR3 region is CSARDRTGPWYQETQYF. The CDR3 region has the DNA TGCAGTGCTAGAGACCGGACAGGGCCTTGGTACCAAGAGACCCAGTACTTC.

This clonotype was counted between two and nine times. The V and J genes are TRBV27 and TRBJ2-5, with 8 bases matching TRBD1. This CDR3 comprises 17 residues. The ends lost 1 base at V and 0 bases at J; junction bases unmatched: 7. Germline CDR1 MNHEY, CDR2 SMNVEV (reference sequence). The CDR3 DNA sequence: TGTGCCAGCAGTTTATATGGACAGGGCACGTACCAAGAGACCCAGTACTTC. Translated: CASSLYGQGTYQETQYF.

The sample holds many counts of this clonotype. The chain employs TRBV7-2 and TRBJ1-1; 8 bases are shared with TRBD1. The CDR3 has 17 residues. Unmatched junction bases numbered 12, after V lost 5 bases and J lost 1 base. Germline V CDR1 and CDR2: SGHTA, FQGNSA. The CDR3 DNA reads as TGTGCCAGCAGCCGGGGGGGAGGGGACAGGAAGAACACTGAAGCTTTCTTT. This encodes CASSRGGGDRKNTEAFF.

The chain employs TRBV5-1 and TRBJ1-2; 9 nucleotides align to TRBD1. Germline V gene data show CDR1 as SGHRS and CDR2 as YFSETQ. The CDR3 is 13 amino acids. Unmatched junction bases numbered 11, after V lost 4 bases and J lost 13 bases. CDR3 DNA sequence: TGCGCCAGCAGCCAGAGAGGGGACAGGGCCATCACCTTC. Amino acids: CASSQRGDRAITF.

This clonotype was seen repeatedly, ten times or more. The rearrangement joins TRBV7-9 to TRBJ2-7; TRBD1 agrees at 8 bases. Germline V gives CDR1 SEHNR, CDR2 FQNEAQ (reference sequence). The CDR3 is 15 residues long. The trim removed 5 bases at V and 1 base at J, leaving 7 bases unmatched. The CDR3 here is CASSHRQGMSYEQYF. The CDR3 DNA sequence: TGTGCCAGCAGCCACCGACAGGGGATGTCCTACGAGCAGTACTTC.